This TCR beta chain derives from a study of post-analysis software for immune sequencing data. Study-wide background: Relapsing-remitting, secondary progressive and progressive-relapsing forms made up the multiple sclerosis disease courses.

This clonotype appeared a few times. Its antigen is not identified. Unique molecular identifiers featured in each of the TCR beta cDNA libraries. The yield from about 1 to 10 million T cells was roughly 0.5 million cDNA molecules in total. TCRdb fed the PCR reads into MiXCR, producing one record per CDR3 protein. The table shows about 190,000 distinct CDR3 sequences, with 29% occurring only once. This CDR3 region has 13 residues. CDR1 is GTSNPN, CDR2 SVGIG, per germline (reference sequence). J was trimmed by 7 bases and V by 3 bases; bases with no gene match: 7. Findings and caveats of the study: Multiple sclerosis was associated with a significant reduction in normalized Chao1 diversity relative to controls. When patients were compared with controls, four to six TRBV segments were more frequent, TRBV5-6, TRBV5-1 and TRBV20-1 among them. Analysis by F measure revealed that same-batch samples clustered strongly together.

What was sequenced was blood. The sequence was collected from a girl under 18 with multiple sclerosis. The chain carries TRBV30 and TRBJ1-2; TRBD1 matches 8 bases. The CDR3 spells CAWSLGQGPGYTF. DNA of the CDR3: TGTGCCTGGAGCCTCGGACAGGGACCTGGCTACACCTTC.